This TCR beta chain is from a study of shared clonotypes between healthy human individuals. The study, taken as a whole, reports: What limited the represented genetic and exposure-history diversity was the small number of donors.

Germline V gene lookup returns CDR1 SGHRS and CDR2 YFSETQ. Losses at the gene ends were 3 bases for V and 0 bases for J; bases not matched to a gene: 10. The CDR3 has 18 residues. Donors had no recently reported acute infections or vaccinations and were HIV-negative. Genomic DNA from unsorted samples was obtained from around 88 million PBMCs (per sample). This clone was seen just once. The antigen remains unidentified. The sequenced material, unsorted PBMC DNA, was run on ten immunoSEQ deep assay plates. Profiled with immunoSEQ multiplex PCR; TCRdb holds only in-frame clones, not every one. The table has about 560,000 clones, around three quarters seen once.

The TCR was taken from a middle-aged woman in good health. Some clones in this sample may be carry-over from other donors' samples. The sample taken for sequencing was PBMCs. V usage is TRBV5-1 and J usage is TRBJ2-3; the match to TRBD2 covers 10 bases. CDR3 bases: TGCGCCAGCAGCTCCCAAGGGAGGACTAGCGGTAGCACAGATACGCAGTATTTT. Amino acids: CASSSQGRTSGSTDTQYF.